The 13 T cell receptor beta chains presented below share a single source sample, sequenced in a study of response to subunit inactivated influenza vaccine. TCRdb redid the calling of the RT-PCR reads with MiXCR, one entry per CDR3 protein. The sample lists about 570,000 distinct CDR3 sequences, over 9% occurring once. The same sample was also used in a study of T cells expressing NK-cell markers. As that study records: The authors generated TCR beta cDNA through 5'RACE template switching with UMIs.

Here the sequenced sample was PBMCs from blood, taken on the day of vaccination. The receptors shown here come from a middle-aged man who received an inactivated influenza vaccine.

This clonotype appeared a few times. The CDR3, as DNA: TGTGCCAGCAGTTTAGCACAGGCGAGCTCCTACAATGAGCAGTTCTTC. Translated: CASSLAQASSYNEQFF. This sequence joins TRBV12-3 or TRBV12-4 and TRBJ2-1, with D perhaps matching TRBD1 (5 bases). Trimming took 0 bases from V and 0 from J, leaving 9 bases between them. This CDR3 has 16 amino acids.

V gene TRBV29-1 combines with J gene TRBJ2-3; 7 positions agree with TRBD1. The CDR3 loop spans 15 amino acids. Trimming at V came to 6 bases and at J to 5 bases, leaving 14 bases not matched to a gene. Per germline, CDR1 SQVTM and CDR2 ANQGSEA. For the CDR3, the DNA is TGCAGCGTAGTGGACAGGAGTCGAAACAGAGATACGCAGTATTTT. This translates into CSVVDRSRNRDTQYF.

This clonotype has just a few counts. The chain employs TRBV28 and TRBJ2-5; TRBD1 aligns across 8 bases. This CDR3 is 16 amino acids long. The J segment lost 3 bases and the V segment lost 6 bases, leaving 12 bases of the junction unmatched. Germline loops: CDR1 MDHEN, CDR2 SYDVKM. This CDR3 is CASRHTTGTGEETQYF. The CDR3 DNA is TGTGCCAGCAGACATACAACCGGGACAGGAGAAGAGACCCAGTACTTC.

The V gene is TRBV24-1, the J gene TRBJ1-4; D remains ambiguous. Germline loops: CDR1 KGHDR, CDR2 SFDVKD. V lost 4 bases and J 2 bases, leaving 10 bases between the germline ends. The CDR3 runs 15 residues. CDR3 amino acids: CATSEAGSTNEKLFF. The CDR3 DNA reads TGTGCCACCAGTGAGGCCGGGAGCACTAATGAAAAACTGTTTTTT.

This clonotype was seen only a few times. The chain uses TRBV6-1 and TRBJ2-3, with D possibly matching TRBD2 (6 bases). Trimming pared 7 bases from V and 1 base from J, leaving 15 bases between. CDR1 and CDR2 (germline): MNHNS, SASEGT. There are 15 residues in the CDR3. CDR3 protein: CASTPRGGGTDTQYF. CDR3 nucleotide sequence: TGTGCCAGCACCCCGAGGGGCGGGGGCACAGATACGCAGTATTTT.

V is TRBV29-1 and J is TRBJ2-3; D not resolved. Germline CDR1 SQVTM, CDR2 ANQGSEA. Trimming took 6 bases from V and 2 from J, leaving 12 bases between them. The CDR3 runs 13 residues. The CDR3 reads CSVRTPPTDTQYF. The CDR3 nucleotides read TGCAGCGTCCGGACCCCCCCCACAGATACGCAGTATTTT.

The chain joins TRBV12-3 or TRBV12-4 to TRBJ2-3; perhaps D is TRBD1 or TRBD2 (5 bases each). The CDR3 totals 13 residues. Trimming stripped 6 bases from V and 2 bases from J, with 9 bases between. The CDR3 bases are TGTGCCAGCAGGGGGACCTTCACAGATACGCAGTATTTT. Protein: CASRGTFTDTQYF.

CDR3 bases: TGTGCCAGCAACGCCGGGACAGGGAACACCGGGGAGCTGTTTTTT. Translated: CASNAGTGNTGELFF. This rearrangement joins TRBV6-1 to TRBJ2-2, with 8 bases that match TRBD1. The CDR3 has 15 amino acids. The germline V gene encodes CDR1 MNHNS and CDR2 SASEGT. J gave up 1 base and V 7 bases, and 5 bases lay outside the gene matches.

In this sample, this clonotype turned up a few times. V is TRBV20-1 and J is TRBJ2-7; TRBD2 agrees at 11 bases. The V gene end was trimmed by 7 bases and the J gene end by 4 bases; junction bases not matched to a gene: 6. Germline V gives CDR1 DFQATT, CDR2 SNEGSKA (reference sequence). The CDR3 is 13 amino acids. In DNA form, the CDR3 reads TGCAGTGGAGTGGGGACTAGCGGTTACGAGCAGTACTTC. Encoded protein: CSGVGTSGYEQYF.

This clonotype was counted a few times. The chain uses TRBV25-1 and TRBJ1-4; D unresolved. Germline V lookup: CDR1 MGHDK, CDR2 SYGVNS. The CDR3 loop spans 15 amino acids. Trimming removed 1 base from V and 5 bases from J, with 11 bases in between. Here the CDR3 reads CASSEFPGGNEKLFF. The CDR3 bases are TGTGCCAGCAGTGAATTCCCGGGTGGAAATGAAAAACTGTTTTTT.

The chain couples TRBV10-3 to TRBJ2-1; TRBD2 aligns across 14 bases. The CDR3 is 16 amino acids. Germline lookup yields CDR1 ENHRY and CDR2 SYGVKD. Losses at the gene ends were 0 bases for V and 9 bases for J; bases not matched to a gene: 4. In DNA, the CDR3 is TGTGCCATCAGTGAGTCGGGGACTAGCGGGAGTGGTGAGCAGTTCTTC. This translates into CAISESGTSGSGEQFF.

The chain recombines TRBV6-2 or TRBV6-3 with TRBJ2-6; 14 bases fit TRBD2. The V gene's germline CDR1 is MNHEY and CDR2 SVGEGT. The CDR3 contains 20 residues. With V trimmed by 7 bases and J by 4 bases, 15 bases remained unmatched. Written as DNA, the CDR3 is TGTGCCAGCACCTCCCTGGGACTAGCGGGAGAGGTAGGAGGGGCCAACGTCCTGACTTTC. Translated: CASTSLGLAGEVGGANVLTF.

In this sample, this clonotype turned up once. This may arise from a read error, as a much more abundant clone is one base away. This chain connects TRBV5-1 to TRBJ2-5; no firm D call. The length of the CDR3 is 15 residues. Germline V gene sequence: CDR1 SGHRS, CDR2 YFSETQ. This CDR3 reads CANSLNLPSQETQYF. The CDR3 DNA follows: TGCGCCAACAGCTTGAATCTACCGTCCCAAGAGACCCAGTACTTC.